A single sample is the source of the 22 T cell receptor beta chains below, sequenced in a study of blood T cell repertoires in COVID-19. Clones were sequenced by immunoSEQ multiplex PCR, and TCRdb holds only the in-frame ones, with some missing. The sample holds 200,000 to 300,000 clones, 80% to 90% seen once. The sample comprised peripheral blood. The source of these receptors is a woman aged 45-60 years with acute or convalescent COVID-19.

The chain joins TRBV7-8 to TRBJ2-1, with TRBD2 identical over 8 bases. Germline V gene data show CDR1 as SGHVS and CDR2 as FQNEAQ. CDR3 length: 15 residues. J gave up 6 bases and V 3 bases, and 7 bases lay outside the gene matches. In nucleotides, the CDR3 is TGTGCCAGCAGCTTCGGGACTAGTATGGGCAATGAGCAGTTCTTC. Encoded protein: CASSFGTSMGNEQFF. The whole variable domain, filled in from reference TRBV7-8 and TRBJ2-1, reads GAGVSQSPRYKVAKRGQDVALRCDPISGHVSLFWYQQALGQGPEFLTYFQNEAQLDKSGLPSDRFFAERPEGSVSTLKIQRTQQEDSAVYLCASSFGTSMGNEQFFGPGTRLTVL.

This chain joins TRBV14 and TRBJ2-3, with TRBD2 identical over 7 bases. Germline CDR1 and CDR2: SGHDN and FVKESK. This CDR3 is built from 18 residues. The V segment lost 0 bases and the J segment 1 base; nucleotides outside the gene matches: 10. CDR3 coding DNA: TGTGCCAGCAGCCAAGATAGAGGGACTATAGGACGCACAGATACGCAGTATTTT. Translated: CASSQDRGTIGRTDTQYF. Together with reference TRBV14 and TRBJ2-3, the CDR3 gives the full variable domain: EAGVTQFPSHSVIEKGQTVTLRCDPISGHDNLYWYRRVMGKEIKFLLHFVKESKQDESGMPNNRFLAERTGGTYSTLKVQPAELEDSGVYFCASSQDRGTIGRTDTQYFGPGTRLTVL.

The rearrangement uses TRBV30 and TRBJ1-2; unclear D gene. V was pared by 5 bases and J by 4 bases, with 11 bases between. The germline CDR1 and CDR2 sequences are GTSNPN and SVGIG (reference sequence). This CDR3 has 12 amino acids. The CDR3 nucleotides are TGTGCCTGGGCAGGCTTTTCCTATGGCTACACCTTC. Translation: CAWAGFSYGYTF.

The CDR3 loop reads CASSLDGGSSYEQYF. The CDR3 bases are TGCGCCAGCAGCTTGGATGGCGGGAGCTCCTACGAGCAGTACTTC. The rearrangement links TRBV5-1 to TRBJ2-7; TRBD2 agrees at 7 bases. Looked up from germline, CDR1 is SGHRS and CDR2 is YFSETQ. Germline trimming cut 0 bases from V and 0 bases from J; bases unmatched to any gene: 3. The CDR3 runs to 15 residues.

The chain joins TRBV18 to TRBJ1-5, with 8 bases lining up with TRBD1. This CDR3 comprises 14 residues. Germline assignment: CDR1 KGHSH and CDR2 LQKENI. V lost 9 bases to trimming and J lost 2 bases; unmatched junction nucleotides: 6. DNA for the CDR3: TGTGCCAGTCGACAGGGGAGCGGCAATCAGCCCCAGCATTTT. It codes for CASRQGSGNQPQHF. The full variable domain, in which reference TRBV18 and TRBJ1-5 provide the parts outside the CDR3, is NAGVMQNPRHLVRRRGQEARLRCSPMKGHSHVYWYRQLPEEGLKFMVYLQKENIIDESGMPKERFSAEFPKEGPSILRIQQVVRGDSAAYFCASRQGSGNQPQHFGDGTRLSIL.

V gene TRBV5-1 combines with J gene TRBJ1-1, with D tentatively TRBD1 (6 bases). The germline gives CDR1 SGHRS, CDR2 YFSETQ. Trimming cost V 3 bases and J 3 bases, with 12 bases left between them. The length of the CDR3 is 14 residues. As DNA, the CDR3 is TGCGCCAGCAGCTCCGACAGGCCCGACACTGAAGCTTTCTTT. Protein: CASSSDRPDTEAFF.

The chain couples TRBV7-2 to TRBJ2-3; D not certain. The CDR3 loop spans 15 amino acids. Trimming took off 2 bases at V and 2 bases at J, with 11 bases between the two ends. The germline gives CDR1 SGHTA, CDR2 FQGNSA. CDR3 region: CASSLTAVITDTQYF. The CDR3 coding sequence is TGTGCCAGCAGCTTAACGGCGGTAATCACAGATACGCAGTATTTT. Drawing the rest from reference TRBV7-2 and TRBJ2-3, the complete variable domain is GAGVSQSPSNKVTEKGKDVELRCDPISGHTALYWYRQSLGQGLEFLIYFQGNSAPDKSGLPSDRFSAERTGGSVSTLTIQRTQQEDSAVYLCASSLTAVITDTQYFGPGTRLTVL.

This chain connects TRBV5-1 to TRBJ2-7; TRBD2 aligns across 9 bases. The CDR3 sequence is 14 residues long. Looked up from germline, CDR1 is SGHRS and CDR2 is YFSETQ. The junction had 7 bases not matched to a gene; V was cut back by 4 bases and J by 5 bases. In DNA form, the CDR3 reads TGCGCCAGCAGCATATGGACTAGCGTCCACGAGCAGTACTTC. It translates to CASSIWTSVHEQYF.

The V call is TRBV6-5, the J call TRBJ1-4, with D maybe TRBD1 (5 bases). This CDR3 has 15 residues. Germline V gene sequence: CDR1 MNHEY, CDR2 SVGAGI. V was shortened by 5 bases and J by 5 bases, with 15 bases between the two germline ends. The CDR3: CASSHQGVKNEKLFF. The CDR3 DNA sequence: TGTGCCAGCAGTCACCAGGGCGTGAAAAATGAAAAACTGTTTTTT.

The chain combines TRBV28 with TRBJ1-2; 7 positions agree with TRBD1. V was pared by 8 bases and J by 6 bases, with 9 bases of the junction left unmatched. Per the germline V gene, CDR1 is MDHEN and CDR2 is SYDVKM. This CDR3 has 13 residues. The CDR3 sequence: CASLVGQGDGYTF. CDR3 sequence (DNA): TGTGCCAGCCTCGTTGGGCAGGGGGATGGCTACACCTTC.

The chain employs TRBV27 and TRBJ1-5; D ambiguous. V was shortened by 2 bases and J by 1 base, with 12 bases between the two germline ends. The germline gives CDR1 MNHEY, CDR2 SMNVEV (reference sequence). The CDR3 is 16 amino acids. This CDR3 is CASSLIMGRSNQPQHF. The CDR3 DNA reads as TGTGCCAGCAGTTTAATTATGGGCAGGAGCAATCAGCCCCAGCATTTT.

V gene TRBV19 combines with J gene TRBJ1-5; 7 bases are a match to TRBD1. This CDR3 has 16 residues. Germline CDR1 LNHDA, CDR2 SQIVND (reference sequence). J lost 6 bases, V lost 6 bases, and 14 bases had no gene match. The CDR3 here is CASRPTFRQGGQPQHF. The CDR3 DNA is TGTGCCAGTAGACCCACCTTTAGACAGGGCGGTCAGCCCCAGCATTTT.

CDR3 protein: CASSTIRDSLLPQHF. The DNA of the CDR3 is TGTGCCAGTAGTACTATCCGGGACTCTTTACTGCCCCAGCATTTT. The V gene is TRBV19, the J gene TRBJ1-5, with D possibly being TRBD1 (5 bases). Trimming took off 4 bases at V and 9 bases at J, with 19 bases between the two ends. The CDR3 covers 15 residues. The germline CDR1 and CDR2 sequences are LNHDA and SQIVND (reference sequence).

CDR3: CASSIQGNGELFF. The CDR3 nucleotides are TGTGCCAGTAGTATCCAGGGGAACGGGGAGCTGTTTTTT. The rearrangement joins TRBV19 to TRBJ2-2, with a tentative D call TRBD1 (6 bases). CDR3 length equals 13 residues. Trimming removed 3 bases from V and 7 bases from J, with 9 bases in between. Looked up from germline, CDR1 is LNHDA and CDR2 is SQIVND (reference sequence).

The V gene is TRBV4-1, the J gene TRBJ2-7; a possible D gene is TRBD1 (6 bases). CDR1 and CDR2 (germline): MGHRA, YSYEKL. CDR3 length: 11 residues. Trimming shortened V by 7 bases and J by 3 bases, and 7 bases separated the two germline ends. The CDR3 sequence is CASTQGYEQYF. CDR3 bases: TGCGCCAGCACACAGGGCTACGAGCAGTACTTC.

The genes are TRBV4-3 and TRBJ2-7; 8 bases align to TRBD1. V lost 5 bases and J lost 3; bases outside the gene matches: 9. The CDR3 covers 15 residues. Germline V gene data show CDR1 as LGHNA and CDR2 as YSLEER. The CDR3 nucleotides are TGCGCCAGCAGCACACAGACAGGGGAGCACTACGAGCAGTACTTC. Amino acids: CASSTQTGEHYEQYF.

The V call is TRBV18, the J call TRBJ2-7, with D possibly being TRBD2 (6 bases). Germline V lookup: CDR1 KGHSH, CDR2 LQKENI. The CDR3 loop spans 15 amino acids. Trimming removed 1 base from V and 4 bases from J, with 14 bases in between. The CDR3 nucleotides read TGTGCCAGCTCACCACGCCACGGGAGTTATTACGAGCAGTACTTC. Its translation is CASSPRHGSYYEQYF.

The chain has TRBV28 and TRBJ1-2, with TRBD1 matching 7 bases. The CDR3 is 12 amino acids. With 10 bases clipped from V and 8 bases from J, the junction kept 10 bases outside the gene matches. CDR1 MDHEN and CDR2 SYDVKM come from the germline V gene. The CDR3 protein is CAISQGSQGYTF. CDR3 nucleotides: TGTGCCATTTCACAGGGGTCCCAAGGCTACACCTTC.

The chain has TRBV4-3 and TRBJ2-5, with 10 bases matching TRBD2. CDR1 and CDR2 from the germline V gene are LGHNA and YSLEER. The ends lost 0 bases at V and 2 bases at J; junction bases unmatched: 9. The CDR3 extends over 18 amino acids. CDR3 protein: CASSQDPRTSGSQETQYF. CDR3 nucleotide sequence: TGCGCCAGCAGCCAAGATCCGAGGACTAGCGGCTCACAAGAGACCCAGTACTTC.

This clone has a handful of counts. This CDR3 reads CASSTSGQIYNEQFF. The CDR3 DNA is TGTGCCAGCAGCACCTCGGGACAGATTTACAATGAGCAGTTCTTC. The chain employs TRBV9 and TRBJ2-1; 7 bases agree with TRBD1. Germline CDR1 SGDLS, CDR2 YYNGEE. With 4 bases clipped from V and 4 bases from J, the junction kept 8 bases outside the gene matches. The CDR3 is made up of 15 amino acids.

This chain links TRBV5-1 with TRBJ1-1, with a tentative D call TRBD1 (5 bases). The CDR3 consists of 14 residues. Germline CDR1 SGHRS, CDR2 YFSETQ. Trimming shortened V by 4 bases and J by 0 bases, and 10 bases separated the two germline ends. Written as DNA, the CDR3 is TGCGCCAGCAGCACAACAGGAATGAACACTGAAGCTTTCTTT. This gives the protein CASSTTGMNTEAFF.

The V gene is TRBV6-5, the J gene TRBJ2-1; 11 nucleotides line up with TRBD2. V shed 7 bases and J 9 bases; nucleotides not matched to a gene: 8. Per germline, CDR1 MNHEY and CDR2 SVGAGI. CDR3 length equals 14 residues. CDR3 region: CASTDSGRGGEQFF. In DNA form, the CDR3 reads TGTGCCAGCACCGATAGCGGGAGGGGGGGTGAGCAGTTCTTC.